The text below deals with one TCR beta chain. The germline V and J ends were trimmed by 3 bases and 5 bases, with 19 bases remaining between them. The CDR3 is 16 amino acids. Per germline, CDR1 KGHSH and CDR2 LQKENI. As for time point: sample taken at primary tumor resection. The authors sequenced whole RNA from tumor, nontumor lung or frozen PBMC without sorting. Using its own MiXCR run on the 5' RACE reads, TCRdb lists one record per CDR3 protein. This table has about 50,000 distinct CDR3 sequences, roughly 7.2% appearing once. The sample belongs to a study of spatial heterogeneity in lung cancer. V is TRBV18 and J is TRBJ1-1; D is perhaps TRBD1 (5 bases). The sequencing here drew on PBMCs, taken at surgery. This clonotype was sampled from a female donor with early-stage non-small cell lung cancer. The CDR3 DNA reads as TGTGCCAGCTCACCGCCCGGTCGGGGCGCGGGGACTGAAGCTTTCTTT. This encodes CASSPPGRGAGTEAFF.